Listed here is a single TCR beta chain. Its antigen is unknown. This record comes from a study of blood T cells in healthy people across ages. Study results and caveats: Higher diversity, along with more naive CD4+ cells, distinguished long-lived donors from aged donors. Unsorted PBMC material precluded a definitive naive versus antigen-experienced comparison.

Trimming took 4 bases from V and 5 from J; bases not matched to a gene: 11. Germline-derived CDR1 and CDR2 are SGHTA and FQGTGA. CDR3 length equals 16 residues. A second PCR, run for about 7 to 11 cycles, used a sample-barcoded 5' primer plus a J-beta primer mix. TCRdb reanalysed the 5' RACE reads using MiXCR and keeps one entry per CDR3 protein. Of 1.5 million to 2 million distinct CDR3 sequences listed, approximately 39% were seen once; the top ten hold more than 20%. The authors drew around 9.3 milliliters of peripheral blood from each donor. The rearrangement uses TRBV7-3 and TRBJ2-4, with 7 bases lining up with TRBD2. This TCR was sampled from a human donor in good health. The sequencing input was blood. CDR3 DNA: TGTGCCAGCAGCTCCAGCAGCCAAGGGAGGGAAAACATTCAGTACTTC. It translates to CASSSSSQGRENIQYF. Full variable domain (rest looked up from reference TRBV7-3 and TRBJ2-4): GAGVSQTPSNKVTEKGKYVELRCDPISGHTALYWYRQSLGQGPEFLIYFQGTGAADDSGLPNDRFFAVRPEGSVSTLKIQRTERGDSAVYLCASSSSSQGRENIQYFGAGTRLSVL.